The sequence of this TCR beta chain was determined in a study of OX40 agonist ivuxolimab in advanced cancers. About the research overall: Ivuxolimab is a fully human IgG2 antibody that activates OX40 (CD134).

Points from the study as a whole: Relative to CD4+ cells, CD8+ T cells on average had more expanded clones. The investigators did not determine what antigen specificity the expanded peripheral T cells had.

V was clipped by 5 bases and J by 6 bases, with 8 bases between them. There are 12 residues in the CDR3. Germline CDR1 reads SGHVS; CDR2 reads FQNEAQ. Details on this clone: What it binds is not known.

Repertoires were generated with immunoSEQ multiplex PCR, while TCRdb's copy carries only in-frame clones and drops some. The sample records 25,000 to 35,000 clones, roughly 84% being singletons. This receptor was obtained from an adult with an advanced solid tumor such as melanoma, head and neck, liver or kidney cancer. This chain uses TRBV7-8 with TRBJ1-5; maybe TRBD1 (6 bases). Sequenced material: CD4+ or CD8+ T cells sorted from blood, taken in a trial of the OX40 agonist ivuxolimab. CDR3 bases: TGTGCCAGCAGCCACAGGGTTCAGCCCCAGCATTTT. Protein: CASSHRVQPQHF.